This entry features one TCR beta chain sequence. Its antigen remains unknown. TCR beta CDR3 regions were amplified from RNA. The primer set for the first-round RT-PCR of the TCR CDR3 was HTBI. TCRdb re-derived calls from the multiplex PCR reads in MiXCR, one entry per CDR3 protein. Of hundreds of thousands of distinct CDR3 sequences listed, 14% to 15% are singletons. This sample is drawn from a study of T cells in Graves' hyperthyroidism and ophthalmopathy. Findings and limits, study-wide: In simple terms, a model built on 13 V-J features told ophthalmopathy apart from stable hyperthyroidism. Ophthalmopathy got predicted by the model a median roughly 6.4 months before its onset.

V lost 0 bases and J 3 bases, leaving 11 bases between the germline ends. The CDR3 is made up of 15 amino acids. Germline lookup yields CDR1 MGHRA and CDR2 YSYEKL. Sample: blood. The sequence derives from a man between 18 and 29 years old with Graves' ophthalmopathy. The genes are TRBV4-1 and TRBJ1-1; D gene uncertain. The CDR3 loop reads CASSQDRAEDTEAFF. CDR3 nucleotide sequence: TGCGCCAGCAGCCAAGATAGGGCGGAGGACACTGAAGCTTTCTTT.